This TCR beta chain was captured in a study of T cell changes during pregnancy in multiple sclerosis. Losses at the gene ends were 4 bases for V and 1 base for J; bases not matched to a gene: 6. CDR1 is SGHKS and CDR2 is YYEKEE in the germline V gene (reference sequence). CDR3 length: 15 residues. Only in-frame clones appear in the TCRdb table, and some are missing; sequencing was by immunoSEQ multiplex PCR. The sample yields roughly 28,000 clones, about 89% seen once. This TCR was recovered from a female donor in good health, enrolled as a control in a pregnancy study. The input for sequencing was CD4+ T cells from peripheral blood mononuclear cells, taken in the first trimester of pregnancy. The J gene is TRBJ2-7, the V gene TRBV5-5, with TRBD2 matching 9 bases. The DNA of the CDR3 is TGTGCCAGCAGCACCTTAGCGGGAGTGTCCTACGAGCAGTACTTC. This codes for CASSTLAGVSYEQYF.